The T cell receptor (beta chain) described here comes from a study of T-cell reconstitution after alpha-beta-depleted transplantation in children. Trimming removed 0 bases from V and 6 bases from J, with 14 bases in between. In germline, CDR1 is KGHDR, CDR2 SFDVKD. This CDR3 region has 16 residues. General study findings and limits: In some patients, recipient T cells and intrathymic progenitors surviving conditioning explained high day-60 diversity. Fresh T-cell production supplied most of the T-cell counts and diversity seen one year after transplant. About two months after transplant, alpha-beta T cells reportedly came from several hundred expanded graft clones.

This clonotype was detected a few times. What it binds is unknown. Preparation of the TCRbeta library was carried out with unique molecular identifiers. Using its own MiXCR run on the PCR reads, TCRdb lists one record per CDR3 protein. The top ten hold roughly 4.8% of the sample, which has about 830,000 distinct CDR3 sequences, 15% to 20% seen once. This sample comprised PBMCs, mostly from graft donor cells, obtained 360 days after TCRalphabeta/CD19-depleted stem cell transplant. The chain links TRBV24-1 to TRBJ2-1; tentatively, D is TRBD2 (5 bases). This sequence originates from a male patient younger than 18 who had a stem cell transplant for acute lymphoblastic leukemia, so the T cells may come from the graft donor. The CDR3 DNA reads as TGTGCCACCAGTGATTTGCGGGAACCCCCCTTCAATGAGCAGTTCTTC. This sequence encodes CATSDLREPPFNEQFF.